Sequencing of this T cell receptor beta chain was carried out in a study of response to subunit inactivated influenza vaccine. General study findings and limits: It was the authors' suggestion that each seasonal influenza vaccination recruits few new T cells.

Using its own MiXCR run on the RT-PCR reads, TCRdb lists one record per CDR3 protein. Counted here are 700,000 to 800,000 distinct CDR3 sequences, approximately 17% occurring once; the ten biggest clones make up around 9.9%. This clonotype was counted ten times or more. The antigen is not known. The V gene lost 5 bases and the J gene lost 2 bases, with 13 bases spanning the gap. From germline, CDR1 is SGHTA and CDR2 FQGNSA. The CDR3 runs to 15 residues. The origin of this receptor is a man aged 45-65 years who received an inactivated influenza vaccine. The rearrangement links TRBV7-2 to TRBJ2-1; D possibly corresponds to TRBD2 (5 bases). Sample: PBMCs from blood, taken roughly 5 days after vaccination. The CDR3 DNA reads TGTGCCAGCAGCCAGACTACGGCAACCTACAATGAGCAGTTCTTC. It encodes CASSQTTATYNEQFF. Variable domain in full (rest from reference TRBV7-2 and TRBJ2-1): GAGVSQSPSNKVTEKGKDVELRCDPISGHTALYWYRQSLGQGLEFLIYFQGNSAPDKSGLPSDRFSAERTGGSVSTLTIQRTQQEDSAVYLCASSQTTATYNEQFFGPGTRLTVL.